The clone carrying this T cell receptor beta chain has only a few counts. Trimming removed 2 bases from V and 5 bases from J; junction bases left unmatched: 11. This CDR3 has 17 residues. Looked up from germline, CDR1 is MNHEY and CDR2 is SVGEGT. A J-beta primer mix and a sample-barcoded 5' primer were used in a second PCR of roughly 6 to 11 cycles. TCRdb reprocessed the 5' RACE reads with MiXCR, giving one entry per CDR3 protein. The data contain around 1.7 million distinct CDR3 sequences, 28% of them singletons. This record comes from a study of blood T cells in healthy people across ages. Source material: blood. This receptor was obtained from a woman aged 25-40 years in good health. The rearrangement joins TRBV6-2 or TRBV6-3 to TRBJ2-1, with TRBD2 identical over 8 bases. CDR3 protein: CASSYLRSGLVNNEQFF. The CDR3, as DNA: TGTGCCAGCAGTTACCTAAGATCGGGACTAGTAAACAATGAGCAGTTCTTC.